This T cell receptor beta chain comes out of a study of blood T cells in healthy people across ages. A second roughly 6 to 11 cycle PCR used barcoded and J-beta primers. MiXCR was run by TCRdb on the 5' RACE reads, yielding one entry per CDR3 protein. The table lists under 1,000,000 distinct CDR3 sequences, about 37% of them singletons. The sequencing input was blood. The receptor comes from a man between 18 and 29 years old in good health.

CDR3 sequence: CSARDGAGKRYTF. DNA for the CDR3: TGCAGTGCTAGAGATGGCGCCGGGAAGCGCTACACCTTC. The rearrangement joins TRBV20-1 to TRBJ1-2; D is undetermined. The V gene lost 0 bases and the J gene lost 9 bases, with 14 bases spanning the gap. The CDR3 runs 13 residues. The V gene's germline CDR1 is DFQATT and CDR2 SNEGSKA (reference sequence).